A selection of T cell receptor beta chains follows, all from one sample in a study of Ad26.COV2.S vaccination and SARS-CoV-2 variants. Generated by immunoSEQ multiplex PCR, the TCRdb table keeps only in-frame clones and is missing some. There are about 350,000 clones in the sample; about 87% occur only once, and about 6.4% lies in the top ten. The source material was peripheral blood, sampled in a trial of Ad26.COV2.S vaccine versus placebo. The receptors shown here come from a person aged 18 to 65 who received the Ad26.COV2.S COVID-19 vaccine or a placebo. Both conserved end residues are part of each CDR3. The D gene is left open where the match is weak. Rows may omit the clone size; those that give it use once, few, many or a size class.

J gene,V gene,CDR3 length,clone size,D gene,CDR3 protein,CDR3 DNA
TRBJ2-7,TRBV28,12,NA,NA,CATLGLSYEQYF,TGTGCCACCCTTGGACTCAGCTACGAGCAGTACTTC
TRBJ2-5,TRBV10-3,13,NA,NA,CAISDNPQETQYF,TGTGCCATCAGTGATAACCCCCAAGAGACCCAGTACTTC
TRBJ2-7,TRBV5-1,15,NA,NA,CASRTPRDGSYEQYF,TGCGCCAGCAGAACGCCCCGGGACGGATCCTACGAGCAGTACTTC
TRBJ1-4,TRBV7-9,18,once,NA,CASSLRSIDQGWNEKLFF,TGTGCCAGCAGCCTCCGTAGTATAGATCAGGGATGGAATGAAAAACTGTTTTTT
TRBJ2-5,TRBV7-3,14,NA,NA,CASSPGTPGETQYF,TGTGCCAGCAGCCCCGGGACTCCGGGGGAGACCCAGTACTTC
TRBJ1-6,TRBV4-3,16,NA,NA,CASSQDGGRLNSPLHF,TGCGCCAGCAGCCAAGATGGAGGACGGTTAAATTCACCCCTCCACTTT
TRBJ2-2,TRBV28,13,NA,NA,CASRNRNTGELFF,TGTGCCAGCAGGAACAGGAACACCGGGGAGCTGTTTTTT
TRBJ2-7,TRBV5-5,14,NA,NA,CASSPDRQTYEQYF,TGTGCCAGCAGCCCCGACCGGCAGACCTACGAGCAGTACTTC
TRBJ1-1,TRBV18,12,NA,NA,CASSPKRAEAFF,TGTGCCAGCTCACCTAAGAGGGCTGAAGCTTTCTTT
TRBJ2-7,TRBV28,11,NA,NA,CASSFRVEQYF,TGTGCCAGCAGTTTTCGAGTCGAGCAGTACTTC
TRBJ1-1,TRBV11-2,14,NA,NA,CASSLGFGVGEAFF,TGTGCCAGCAGCTTAGGGTTCGGCGTCGGGGAAGCTTTCTTT
TRBJ2-7,TRBV13,19,NA,TRBD2,CASSSRTGPSGAKRAEQYF,TGTGCCAGCAGCTCAAGAACGGGGCCCAGCGGGGCCAAGCGGGCCGAGCAGTACTTC
TRBJ2-7,TRBV10-3,14,few,NA,CAITQEGGAYEQYF,TGTGCCATCACCCAAGAGGGGGGCGCCTACGAGCAGTACTTC
TRBJ1-1,TRBV7-2,15,NA,NA,CASSLEFMRTAEAFF,TGTGCCAGCAGCTTAGAGTTCATGCGGACAGCTGAAGCTTTCTTT
TRBJ2-7,TRBV30,14,NA,TRBD2,CAWSGASGLYEQYF,TGTGCCTGGAGTGGGGCTAGCGGGCTATACGAGCAGTACTTC
TRBJ1-2,TRBV6-4,13,NA,TRBD1,CASSVTGGIGYTF,TGTGCCAGCAGTGTCACAGGGGGTATTGGCTACACCTTC
TRBJ2-1,TRBV5-1,16,NA,NA,CASSLVPAVRFNEQFF,TGCGCCAGCAGCTTGGTCCCCGCTGTCCGTTTCAATGAGCAGTTCTTC
TRBJ2-1,TRBV6-5,14,NA,NA,CASSGRGDKNEQFF,TGTGCCAGCAGCGGCCGGGGGGACAAAAATGAGCAGTTCTTC
TRBJ1-1,TRBV27,14,NA,NA,CASSQDQGNTEAFF,TGTGCCAGCAGCCAAGATCAGGGGAACACTGAAGCTTTCTTT
TRBJ2-7,TRBV7-9,15,NA,NA,CASSRGVGEFLEQYF,TGTGCCAGCAGCCGTGGGGTGGGGGAATTCCTCGAGCAGTACTTC
TRBJ1-1,TRBV14,17,NA,NA,CASSQGGGVRSNTEAFF,TGTGCCAGCAGCCAAGGGGGGGGCGTCCGGTCGAACACTGAAGCTTTCTTT
TRBJ2-1,TRBV7-2,13,NA,NA,CASSSPVSNEQFF,TGTGCCAGCAGCTCGCCAGTTAGCAATGAGCAGTTCTTC
TRBJ1-1,TRBV4-3,13,NA,NA,CASSQDTAGETFF,TGCGCCAGCAGCCAAGATACCGCGGGGGAAACTTTCTTT
TRBJ2-7,TRBV28,14,NA,NA,CASSFPGPPYEQYF,TGTGCCAGCAGTTTCCCCGGACCACCGTACGAGCAGTACTTC
TRBJ2-5,TRBV19,13,NA,TRBD1,CASTLGGTETQYF,TGTGCCAGTACCCTAGGGGGCACAGAGACCCAGTACTTC
TRBJ2-7,TRBV6-5,15,NA,NA,CASSVSGGGSYEQYF,TGTGCCAGCAGCGTCAGCGGCGGTGGATCCTACGAGCAGTACTTC
TRBJ2-1,TRBV9,16,NA,NA,CASSVDGRDPYNEQFF,TGTGCCAGCAGCGTAGACGGGAGAGACCCTTACAATGAGCAGTTCTTC
TRBJ1-1,TRBV18,13,NA,TRBD1,CASSLDRATEAFF,TGTGCCAGCTCCCTCGACAGGGCCACTGAAGCTTTCTTT
TRBJ2-7,TRBV6-5,14,NA,TRBD1,CASRKGAGPYEQYF,TGTGCCAGCAGAAAGGGGGCTGGGCCATACGAGCAGTACTTC
TRBJ2-7,TRBV14,15,NA,NA,CASSQGRGFSYEQYF,TGTGCCAGCAGCCAAGGGAGGGGATTTTCCTACGAGCAGTACTTC
TRBJ2-7,TRBV11-3,13,NA,NA,CASSSQQNYEQYF,TGTGCCAGCAGCTCTCAACAGAACTACGAGCAGTACTTC
TRBJ2-7,TRBV11-3,16,NA,TRBD2,CASSLVLAGNSYEQYF,TGTGCCAGCAGCTTAGTACTAGCGGGGAACTCCTACGAGCAGTACTTC
TRBJ2-5,TRBV6-1,11,NA,NA,CASSDQGPQYF,TGTGCCAGCAGTGACCAAGGGCCCCAGTACTTC
TRBJ1-1,TRBV4-3,18,NA,NA,CASSQERFGRWDNTEAFF,TGCGCCAGCAGCCAAGAAAGGTTCGGTCGGTGGGACAACACTGAAGCTTTCTTT
TRBJ1-2,TRBV7-2,15,NA,NA,CASSPPGVVNYGYTF,TGTGCCAGCAGCCCCCCCGGGGTAGTTAACTATGGCTACACCTTC
TRBJ1-1,TRBV19,13,NA,NA,CASSSRANTEAFF,TGTGCCAGTAGCTCCAGGGCGAACACTGAAGCTTTCTTT
TRBJ2-5,TRBV7-9,15,NA,NA,CASSLAVGPQETQYF,TGTGCCAGCAGCTTAGCGGTGGGGCCGCAAGAGACCCAGTACTTC
TRBJ2-7,TRBV18,15,NA,TRBD1,CASSPPAQGVYEQYF,TGTGCCAGCTCACCACCGGCGCAGGGGGTGTACGAGCAGTACTTC
TRBJ1-1,TRBV30,10,NA,NA,CAWSEFGTFF,TGTGCCTGGAGTGAATTTGGGACTTTCTTT
TRBJ2-7,TRBV18,15,NA,NA,CASSPPDRRLYEQYF,TGTGCCAGCTCACCACCAGACAGGCGCCTCTACGAGCAGTACTTC
TRBJ1-1,TRBV10-3,15,NA,NA,CAISAEATLNTEAFF,TGTGCCATCAGTGCGGAAGCGACATTGAACACTGAAGCTTTCTTT
TRBJ2-5,TRBV7-2,15,NA,TRBD1,CASSPTGINQETQYF,TGTGCCAGCAGCCCGACAGGGATCAACCAAGAGACCCAGTACTTC
TRBJ1-2,TRBV7-8,12,NA,NA,CASSLEGYDYTF,TGTGCCAGCAGCTTAGAGGGATACGACTACACCTTC
TRBJ2-1,TRBV19,18,NA,NA,CASSVPNYSPSSYNEQFF,TGTGCCAGTAGTGTCCCCAACTACAGCCCGAGCTCCTACAATGAGCAGTTCTTC
TRBJ1-1,TRBV7-3,14,NA,NA,CASSPMAGGTEAFF,TGTGCCAGCAGCCCGATGGCCGGGGGCACTGAAGCTTTCTTT
TRBJ1-4,TRBV5-6,11,NA,NA,CASSIGEKLFF,TGTGCCAGCAGCATAGGAGAAAAACTGTTTTTT
TRBJ1-5,TRBV6-2/TRBV6-3,12,NA,NA,CASSSGSLAQHF,TGTGCCAGCAGTTCCGGCTCCCTGGCCCAGCATTTT
TRBJ2-3,TRBV9,14,NA,NA,CASSVGARTDTQYF,TGTGCCAGCAGCGTAGGCGCTCGAACAGATACGCAGTATTTT
TRBJ2-2,TRBV5-6,17,NA,TRBD2,CASSFRGGTRFTGELFF,TGTGCCAGCAGCTTCCGGGGGGGCACTAGGTTCACCGGGGAGCTGTTTTTT
TRBJ2-3,TRBV4-3,15,NA,NA,CASSQVWGQTDTQYF,TGCGCCAGCAGCCAAGTGTGGGGCCAGACAGATACGCAGTATTTT
TRBJ2-3,TRBV3-1/TRBV3-2,16,NA,TRBD2,CASSQLRPGGADTQYF,TGTGCCAGCAGCCAACTCCGACCGGGGGGTGCTGATACGCAGTATTTT